Below, 13 T cell receptor beta chains from the same sample are listed, as sequenced in a study of T cells after yellow fever vaccination. TCRdb itself ran the 5' RACE reads through MiXCR, one entry per CDR3 protein. The sample consists of a few hundred thousand distinct CDR3 sequences, roughly 4% of them appearing once. The input for sequencing was PBMCs, taken 15 days after the yellow fever booster vaccination. These receptors came from a young man who received the YFV17D yellow fever vaccine.

This clonotype was detected ten times or more. CDR3 nucleotide sequence: TGTGCCAGCAGTCAACAGGGGAGGACTGAAGCTTTCTTT. Translated: CASSQQGRTEAFF. The V call is TRBV7-2, the J call TRBJ1-1; 7 bases are shared with TRBD1. This CDR3 has 13 residues. The ends lost 6 bases at V and 5 bases at J; junction bases unmatched: 6. Germline CDR1 is SGHTA and CDR2 is FQGNSA.

This clonotype was observed many times. The chain recombines TRBV18 with TRBJ2-4; 13 bases match TRBD2. From germline, CDR1 is KGHSH and CDR2 LQKENI. V trimming: 0 bases; J trimming: 4 bases; junction bases outside the gene matches: 0. The CDR3 covers 16 residues. The CDR3 loop is CASSPPGLAGKNIQYF. DNA for the CDR3: TGTGCCAGCTCACCACCGGGACTAGCGGGGAAAAACATTCAGTACTTC.

This clonotype was recorded many times. This chain joins TRBV12-3 or TRBV12-4 and TRBJ1-1, with D possibly TRBD1 on 5 matching bases. V gave up 4 bases and J gave up 1 base, with 10 bases separating them. The CDR3 is made up of 14 amino acids. This CDR3 is CASSSGWGNTEAFF. The CDR3, as DNA: TGTGCCAGCAGTTCAGGGTGGGGGAACACTGAAGCTTTCTTT.

There are many counts of this clonotype. V and J are TRBV5-1 and TRBJ1-6; D perhaps matches TRBD1 (5 bases). This CDR3 spans 15 amino acids. In germline, CDR1 is SGHRS, CDR2 YFSETQ. The germline V and J ends were trimmed by 5 bases and 9 bases, with 18 bases remaining between them. CDR3: CASSQPGQNGSPLHF. DNA of the CDR3: TGCGCCAGCAGTCAGCCCGGACAAAACGGTTCACCCCTCCACTTT.

Many counts were recorded for this clonotype. CDR3 in amino acids: CASSLGGPRRYF. The CDR3 DNA is TGTGCCAGCAGTTTAGGGGGTCCCAGACGGTACTTC. V usage is TRBV12-3 or TRBV12-4 and J usage is TRBJ2-4; D unresolved. CDR3 length: 12 residues. Trimming removed 1 base at V and 15 bases at J, with 13 bases between.

In this sample, this clonotype turned up many times. The genes are TRBV20-1 and TRBJ2-7, with TRBD2 as a possible D gene (6 bases). V was cut by 4 bases and J by 4 bases, with 14 bases left in between. The CDR3 has 13 amino acids. The germline CDR1 and CDR2 sequences are DFQATT and SNEGSKA (reference sequence). In DNA, the CDR3 is TGCAGTGCTATTCTAGCGAATCGGTACGAGCAGTACTTC. Protein sequence: CSAILANRYEQYF.

This clonotype was recorded at least ten times. The V call is TRBV20-1, the J call TRBJ1-2; D remains unclear. The CDR3 is made up of 14 amino acids. CDR1 is DFQATT, CDR2 SNEGSKA, per germline (reference sequence). The V and J ends lost 4 bases and 2 bases respectively, with 14 bases between them. CDR3 bases: TGCAGTGCTACCCGGCGAGACCGAAACTATGGCTACACCTTC. Translation: CSATRRDRNYGYTF.

This clonotype came up many times. The genes are TRBV18 and TRBJ2-5; D ambiguous. This CDR3 contains 13 residues. Deletions cut 4 bases from V and 5 bases from J, with 11 bases between. Looked up from germline, CDR1 is KGHSH and CDR2 is LQKENI. The CDR3 spells CASSRLVSETQYF. CDR3 in DNA: TGTGCCAGCTCACGACTGGTTTCGGAGACCCAGTACTTC.

This clonotype was detected only a few times. This sequence joins TRBV7-3 and TRBJ2-4, with D perhaps assigned TRBD1 or TRBD2 (6 bases each). Germline values: CDR1 SGHTA, CDR2 FQGTGA. V was trimmed by 4 bases and J by 8 bases, leaving 18 bases between them. The CDR3 has 15 residues. As DNA, the CDR3 is TGTGCCAGCAGCTCCACGGGGGCGCAAGGGGACATTCAGTACTTC. Protein: CASSSTGAQGDIQYF.

This clonotype was found many times. V gene TRBV7-9 combines with J gene TRBJ1-2, with a possible D match to TRBD1 (6 bases). Germline V CDR1 and CDR2: SEHNR, FQNEAQ (reference sequence). V was shortened by 5 bases and J by 4 bases, with 17 bases between the two germline ends. The CDR3 extends over 15 amino acids. The CDR3 nucleotides read TGTGCCAGCAGCCCCTCGGGGGCGCGGGGCTATGGCTACACCTTC. Translated: CASSPSGARGYGYTF. Full variable domain (outside the CDR3, taken from reference TRBV7-9 and TRBJ1-2): DTGVSQNPRHKITKRGQNVTFRCDPISEHNRLYWYRQTLGQGPEFLTYFQNEAQLEKSRLLSDRFSAERPKGSFSTLEIQRTEQGDSAMYLCASSPSGARGYGYTFGSGTRLTVV.

This clonotype was detected many times. This sequence joins TRBV7-2 and TRBJ2-5; 10 nucleotides match TRBD1. Germline loops: CDR1 SGHTA, CDR2 FQGNSA. Germline trimming cut 0 bases from V and 5 bases from J; bases unmatched to any gene: 6. The CDR3 is made up of 16 amino acids. CDR3 nucleotide sequence: TGTGCCAGCAGCTTAGCTCGGACAGGGGGATCGGAGACCCAGTACTTC. Encoded protein: CASSLARTGGSETQYF.

In this sample, this clonotype turned up many times. The rearrangement links TRBV7-8 to TRBJ1-1; TRBD1 is a possible D gene (6 bases). The CDR3 runs 17 residues. Deletions cut 1 base from V and 6 bases from J, with 21 bases between. Germline V gene lookup returns CDR1 SGHVS and CDR2 FQNEAQ. The CDR3 is CASSLERGGGFRAEAFF. Here the CDR3 DNA reads TGTGCCAGCAGCTTAGAGAGGGGGGGCGGCTTCCGCGCTGAAGCTTTCTTT.

This clonotype was observed many times. The chain carries TRBV30 and TRBJ2-5; 7 nucleotides agree with TRBD1. After removal of 8 bases from V and 6 bases from J, the junction contained 6 bases not matched to a gene. Per the germline V gene, CDR1 is GTSNPN and CDR2 is SVGIG (reference sequence). The CDR3 loop spans 11 amino acids. CDR3 sequence reads: CARTGGQTQYF. In DNA, the CDR3 is TGTGCCCGGACAGGCGGTCAGACCCAGTACTTC.